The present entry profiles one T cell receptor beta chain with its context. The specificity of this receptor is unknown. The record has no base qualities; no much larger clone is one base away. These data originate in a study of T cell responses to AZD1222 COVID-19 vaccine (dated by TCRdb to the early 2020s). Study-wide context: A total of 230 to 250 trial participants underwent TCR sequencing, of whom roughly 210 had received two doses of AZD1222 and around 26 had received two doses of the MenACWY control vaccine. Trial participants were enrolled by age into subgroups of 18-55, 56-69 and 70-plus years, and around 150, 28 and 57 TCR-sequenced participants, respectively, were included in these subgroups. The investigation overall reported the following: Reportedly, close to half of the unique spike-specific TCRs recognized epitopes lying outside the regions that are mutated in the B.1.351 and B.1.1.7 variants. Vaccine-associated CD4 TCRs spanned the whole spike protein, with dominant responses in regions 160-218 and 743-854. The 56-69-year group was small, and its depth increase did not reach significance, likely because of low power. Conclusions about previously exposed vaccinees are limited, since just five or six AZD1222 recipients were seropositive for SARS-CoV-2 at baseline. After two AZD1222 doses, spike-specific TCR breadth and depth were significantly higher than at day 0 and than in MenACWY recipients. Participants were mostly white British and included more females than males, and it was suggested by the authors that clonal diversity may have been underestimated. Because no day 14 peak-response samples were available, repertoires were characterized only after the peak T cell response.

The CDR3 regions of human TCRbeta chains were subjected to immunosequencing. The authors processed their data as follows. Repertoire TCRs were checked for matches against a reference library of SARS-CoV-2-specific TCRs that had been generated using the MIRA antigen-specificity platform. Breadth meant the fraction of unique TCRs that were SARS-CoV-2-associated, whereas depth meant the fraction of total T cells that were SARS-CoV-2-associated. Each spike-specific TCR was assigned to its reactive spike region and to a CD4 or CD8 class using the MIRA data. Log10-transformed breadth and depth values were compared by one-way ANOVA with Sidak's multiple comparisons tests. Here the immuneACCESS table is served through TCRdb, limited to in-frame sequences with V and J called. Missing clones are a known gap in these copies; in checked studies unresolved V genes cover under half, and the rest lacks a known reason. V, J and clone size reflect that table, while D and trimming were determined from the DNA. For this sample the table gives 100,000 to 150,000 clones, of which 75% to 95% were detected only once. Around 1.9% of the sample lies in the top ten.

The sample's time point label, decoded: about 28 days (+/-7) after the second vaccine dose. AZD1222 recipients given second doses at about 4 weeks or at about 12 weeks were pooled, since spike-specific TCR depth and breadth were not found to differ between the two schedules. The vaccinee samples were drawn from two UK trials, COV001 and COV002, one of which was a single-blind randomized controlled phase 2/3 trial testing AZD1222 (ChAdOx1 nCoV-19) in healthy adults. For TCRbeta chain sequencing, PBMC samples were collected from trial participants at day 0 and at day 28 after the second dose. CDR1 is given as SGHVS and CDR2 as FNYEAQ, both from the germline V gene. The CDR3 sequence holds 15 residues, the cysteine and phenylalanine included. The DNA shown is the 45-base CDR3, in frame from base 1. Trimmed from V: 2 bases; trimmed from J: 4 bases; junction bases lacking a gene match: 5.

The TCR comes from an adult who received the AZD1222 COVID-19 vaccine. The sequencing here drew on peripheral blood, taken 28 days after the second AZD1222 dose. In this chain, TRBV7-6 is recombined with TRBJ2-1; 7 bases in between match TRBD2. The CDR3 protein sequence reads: CASSLFGGSYNEQFF. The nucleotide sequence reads TGTGCCAGCAGCTTATTTGGCGGGAGTTACAATGAGCAGTTCTTC. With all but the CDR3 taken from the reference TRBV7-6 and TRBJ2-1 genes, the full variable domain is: GAGVSQSPRYKVTKRGQDVALRCDPISGHVSLYWYRQALGQGPEFLTYFNYEAQQDKSGLPNDRFSAERPEGSISTLTIQRTEQRDSAMYRCASSLFGGSYNEQFFGPGTRLTVL.